These 20 T cell receptor beta chains originate from one sample sequenced in a study of shared clonotypes between healthy human individuals. Cells designated naive CD8 were CD45RO-negative and were positively selected for CCR7, with terminally differentiated effector memory CD45RA+ cells excluded. Here immunoSEQ multiplex PCR was the method, and the copy in TCRdb shows in-frame clones only, minus some. The table lists over 2,000,000 clones, around 93% of them singletons, with more than 1.5% in the top ten. Sequenced: naive CD8+ T cells from PBMCs. The receptors shown here come from a man aged 18-30 years in good health. Some clones in this sample may be carry-over from other donors' samples.

The CDR3 sequence is CASTARQGWGTDTQYF. The CDR3 DNA follows: TGTGCCAGCACCGCGAGACAGGGATGGGGCACAGATACGCAGTATTTT. The chain joins TRBV2 to TRBJ2-3; 7 bases fit TRBD1. The CDR3 runs to 16 residues. The germline gives CDR1 SNHLY, CDR2 FYNNEI. Trimming removed 7 bases from V and 1 base from J; junction bases left unmatched: 11.

The sample holds one count of this clone. The chain carries TRBV12-2 and TRBJ1-3; the table's D call TRBD1 went unverified against the DNA. TRBV12-2 is tagged as a pseudogene. CDR3 length: 14 residues. The CDR3 coding sequence is TGTGCAAGTCGCTCCCGACAGTCTGGAAACACCATATATTTT. Encoded protein: CASRSRQSGNTIYF.

Details on this clone: Other DNA sequences within the sample encode an identical CDR3. This chain links TRBV7-2 with TRBJ2-1; no definite D call. The CDR3 covers 11 residues. Germline loops: CDR1 SGHTA, CDR2 FQGNSA. The V and J ends lost 1 base and 9 bases respectively, with 4 bases between them. The CDR3, as DNA: TGTGCCAGCAGCTTAGGGGCTGAGCAGTTCTTC. Its translation is CASSLGAEQFF.

The rearrangement uses TRBV7-2 and TRBJ2-5; 12 positions agree with TRBD2. Trimming at V came to 4 bases and at J to 1 base, leaving 4 bases not matched to a gene. Germline V CDR1 and CDR2: SGHTA, FQGNSA. The CDR3 has 16 residues. The CDR3 loop is CASSSGLAGIQETQYF. CDR3 nucleotide sequence: TGTGCCAGCAGCTCCGGACTAGCGGGAATCCAAGAGACCCAGTACTTC.

On this clone: Other DNA variants within this sample encode the same CDR3. J is TRBJ1-2 and V is TRBV25-1, with D hard to call. Trimming took off 4 bases at V and 5 bases at J, with 2 bases between the two ends. CDR3 length equals 10 residues. Germline assignment: CDR1 MGHDK and CDR2 SYGVNS. The CDR3 DNA follows: TGTGCCAGCAGTGGATATGGCTACACCTTC. Translating it yields CASSGYGYTF.

This chain connects TRBV13 to TRBJ2-7, with TRBD1 matching 12 bases. Trimming cost V 5 bases and J 7 bases; bases outside gene matches: 9. Germline assignment: CDR1 PRHDT and CDR2 FYEKMQ (reference sequence). The CDR3 is made up of 15 amino acids. The CDR3 DNA is TGTGCCAGCAGCCCCCCGGGACAGGGGGCTTGGGAGCAGTACTTC. Protein product: CASSPPGQGAWEQYF.

The chain combines TRBV27 with TRBJ2-1; a weak D match, TRBD2 (5 bases). The CDR3 covers 16 residues. The ends were cut back, 3 bases at V and 4 bases at J, with 16 bases in the middle. Germline values: CDR1 MNHEY, CDR2 SMNVEV (reference sequence). CDR3 nucleotide sequence: TGTGCCAGCAGTTTCTCTGGAGCGGTTAGTTACAATGAGCAGTTCTTC. Encoded protein: CASSFSGAVSYNEQFF.

This chain connects TRBV11-2 to TRBJ2-5, with 8 positions matching TRBD2. V was pared by 4 bases and J by 7 bases, with 5 bases of the junction left unmatched. This CDR3 has 13 amino acids. The germline CDR1 and CDR2 sequences are SGHAT and FQNNGV. The CDR3: CASSSHGGGTQYF. The CDR3, as DNA: TGTGCCAGCAGCTCTCACGGGGGGGGGACCCAGTACTTC.

The J gene is TRBJ2-3, the V gene TRBV7-3, with a possible D match to TRBD2 (6 bases). The CDR3 runs 15 residues. Germline CDR1 SGHTA, CDR2 FQGTGA. V lost 5 bases and J lost 2, with 14 bases in between. The CDR3 is CASSPGLLNTDTQYF. As DNA, the CDR3 is TGTGCCAGCAGCCCGGGACTCCTTAACACAGATACGCAGTATTTT.

This chain joins TRBV7-3 and TRBJ2-3, with 11 bases that match TRBD2. Germline values: CDR1 SGHTA, CDR2 FQGTGA. This CDR3 is built from 14 residues. V trimming: 8 bases; J trimming: 3 bases; junction bases outside the gene matches: 4. The CDR3 reads CASRRTSGTDTQYF. The CDR3 DNA sequence: TGTGCCAGCCGCAGGACTAGCGGGACAGATACGCAGTATTTT.

This chain uses TRBV11-2 with TRBJ2-7, with no clear D. The CDR3 loop spans 15 amino acids. Germline V CDR1 and CDR2: SGHAT, FQNNGV. Trimming removed 6 bases from V and 3 bases from J, with 18 bases in between. The CDR3 here is CASSLLTGPLYEQYF. The CDR3 nucleotides read TGTGCCAGCAGTTTGCTGACTGGCCCCCTCTACGAGCAGTACTTC.

This clone has only one observation. This chain joins TRBV7-9 and TRBJ2-7; 10 nucleotides line up with TRBD2. CDR3 size: 14 residues. CDR1 SEHNR and CDR2 FQNEAQ come from the germline V gene (reference sequence). The ends lost 1 base at V and 7 bases at J; junction bases unmatched: 4. CDR3 in DNA: TGTGCCAGCAGCTTAGGTCTAGCGGGAGAGGAGCAGTACTTC. It yields the protein CASSLGLAGEEQYF.

The chain recombines TRBV27 with TRBJ2-2; D is perhaps TRBD2 (6 bases). Germline V CDR1 and CDR2: MNHEY, SMNVEV (reference sequence). V was cut by 0 bases and J by 6 bases, with 17 bases left in between. The CDR3 is 17 residues long. CDR3 bases: TGTGCCAGCAGTTTATCCCGTTCCCTAGCGATTTCCGGGGAGCTGTTTTTT. Translation gives CASSLSRSLAISGELFF.

The chain links TRBV7-9 to TRBJ1-1; D is unclear. Trimming removed 1 base at V and 8 bases at J, with 5 bases between. From germline, CDR1 is SEHNR and CDR2 FQNEAQ (reference sequence). CDR3 length equals 11 residues. The CDR3 here is CASSLVREAFF. The DNA of the CDR3 is TGTGCCAGCAGCTTAGTGAGGGAAGCTTTCTTT.

This sequence joins TRBV4-1 and TRBJ1-5; tentatively, D is TRBD1 (5 bases). The CDR3 spans 16 residues. Between the trimmed V and J ends, which lost 4 bases and 0 bases, there was a span of 13 bases. The germline gives CDR1 MGHRA, CDR2 YSYEKL. The CDR3 sequence: CASSRRDRDSNQPQHF. The CDR3 DNA is TGCGCCAGCAGCCGCAGGGATAGGGATAGCAATCAGCCCCAGCATTTT.

The CDR3: CAWSGGTGGGQPQHF. CDR3 sequence (DNA): TGTGCCTGGAGTGGAGGGACAGGGGGGGGACAGCCCCAGCATTTT. The chain is built from TRBV30 and TRBJ1-5, with TRBD1 matching 11 bases. V gave up 1 base and J gave up 7 bases; unmatched junction bases: 6. The CDR3 runs 15 residues. CDR1 and CDR2 from the germline V gene are GTSNPN and SVGIG (reference sequence).

This chain connects TRBV19 to TRBJ1-5; 7 bases line up with TRBD1. V dropped 5 bases and J dropped 3; count of bases not matched to a gene: 19. Per germline, CDR1 LNHDA and CDR2 SQIVND (reference sequence). CDR3 length: 19 residues. In DNA form, the CDR3 reads TGTGCCAGTAGTCGAAAAAAGACCGGGACAGAGAAGAACAATCAGCCCCAGCATTTT. It specifies CASSRKKTGTEKNNQPQHF.

The V and J genes are TRBV4-1 and TRBJ2-1; 10 nucleotides line up with TRBD2. The CDR3 is 18 residues long. Trimming removed 2 bases from V and 7 bases from J; junction bases left unmatched: 14. Germline CDR1 MGHRA, CDR2 YSYEKL. The CDR3 bases are TGCGCCAGCAGCCAAAAACCACCAGCGGCTAGCGGGAGTAATGAGCAGTTCTTC. It codes for CASSQKPPAASGSNEQFF.

The chain carries TRBV27 and TRBJ2-1, with 11 nucleotides matching TRBD2. Germline loops: CDR1 MNHEY, CDR2 SMNVEV (reference sequence). The CDR3 is made up of 16 amino acids. V gave up 7 bases and J gave up 3 bases; unmatched junction bases: 8. The CDR3, as DNA: TGTGCCAGCACCACTTGGGGGACTAGCGGCTACAATGAGCAGTTCTTC. Its protein product is CASTTWGTSGYNEQFF.

The rearrangement uses TRBV7-3 and TRBJ2-7; D gene uncertain. The CDR3 sequence is 14 residues long. Germline-derived CDR1 and CDR2 are SGHTA and FQGTGA. Trimming stripped 5 bases from V and 7 bases from J, with 18 bases between. The CDR3 DNA reads TGTGCCAGCAGCCTTAGCCCGCGCGTTGGGGAGCAGTACTTC. Translated, it gives CASSLSPRVGEQYF.